These 23 T cell receptor beta chains originate from one sample sequenced in a study of cytomegalovirus exposure and HLA in healthy donors. This PCR relied on a set of 60 Vbeta primers and 13 Jbeta primers. Assay: immunoSEQ multiplex PCR; the TCRdb copy retains only in-frame clones and omits some. This table holds around 150,000 clones, 75% to 90% found once. The sample comprised PBMCs. Every receptor here comes from a male donor in good health and CMV-seropositive.

This clone was counted once. The chain couples TRBV5-4 to TRBJ2-2; D not resolved. The CDR3 is 15 amino acids. Germline V lookup: CDR1 SGHNT, CDR2 YYREEE (reference sequence). V gave up 3 bases and J gave up 2 bases, with 11 bases separating them. CDR3: CASSSKLLNTGELFF. CDR3 bases: TGTGCCAGCAGCTCCAAGCTTCTAAACACCGGGGAGCTGTTTTTT.

Only a few counts were recorded for this clone. The chain joins TRBV7-9 to TRBJ2-7; 14 positions match TRBD2. The trim removed 1 base at V and 7 bases at J, leaving 6 bases unmatched. Germline V gives CDR1 SEHNR, CDR2 FQNEAQ (reference sequence). The CDR3 sequence is 16 residues long. The CDR3 reads CASSLGSGLAGEEQYF. The CDR3, as DNA: TGTGCCAGCAGCTTAGGGTCGGGACTAGCGGGAGAAGAGCAGTACTTC.

This clone is a singleton in its sample. The chain has TRBV19 and TRBJ2-7, with D maybe TRBD2 (5 bases). The CDR3 loop spans 11 amino acids. Trimming took off 5 bases at V and 9 bases at J, with 11 bases between the two ends. Per germline, CDR1 LNHDA and CDR2 SQIVND (reference sequence). The CDR3 spells CASSPGVWQYF. CDR3 in DNA: TGTGCCAGTAGTCCCGGGGTCTGGCAGTACTTC.

The rearrangement joins TRBV18 to TRBJ2-5, with 7 bases aligning to TRBD2. CDR1 KGHSH and CDR2 LQKENI come from the germline V gene. V lost 0 bases, J lost 2 bases, and 3 bases stayed unmatched. CDR3 length: 15 amino acids. CDR3 coding DNA: TGTGCCAGCTCACCACCGGGCGGGAGACAAGAGACCCAGTACTTC. Amino acid sequence: CASSPPGGRQETQYF.

The rearrangement links TRBV5-4 to TRBJ2-3; a possible D gene is TRBD1 (5 bases). V lost 4 bases, J lost 3 bases, and 15 bases lay in between. The CDR3 consists of 15 residues. The germline V gene has CDR1 SGHNT and CDR2 YYREEE (reference sequence). CDR3 nucleotide sequence: TGTGCCAGCAGCGTTGGGGCTATTTTGACAGATACGCAGTATTTT. Protein sequence: CASSVGAILTDTQYF.

The chain employs TRBV29-1 and TRBJ2-1, with 13 nucleotides matching TRBD2. Germline CDR1 is SQVTM and CDR2 is ANQGSEA. CDR3 length: 15 residues. Trimming took 6 bases from V and 8 from J; bases not matched to a gene: 10. The CDR3 region is CSVPQLAGGPYEQFF. Written as DNA, the CDR3 is TGCAGCGTGCCTCAACTAGCGGGAGGGCCTTATGAGCAGTTCTTC.

This clone was recorded only once. The V gene is TRBV5-6, the J gene TRBJ1-5; 8 bases are a match to TRBD1. The CDR3 loop spans 17 amino acids. V trimming: 0 bases; J trimming: 4 bases; junction bases outside the gene matches: 9. Per the germline V gene, CDR1 is SGHDT and CDR2 is YYEEEE. The CDR3 region is CASSLAKSDRANQPQHF. The CDR3, as DNA: TGTGCCAGCAGCTTGGCCAAATCGGACAGGGCTAATCAGCCCCAGCATTTT.

In the case of this clone: At one end the junction does not follow the germline gene, possibly because of a read error. This CDR3 is CSSSPGTSGRATYEQYF. CDR3 bases: TGTTCCAGCAGCCCCGGGACTAGCGGGAGGGCTACCTACGAGCAGTACTTC. The chain carries TRBV7-9 and TRBJ2-7; 16 bases map to TRBD2. Per the germline V gene, CDR1 is SEHNR and CDR2 is FQNEAQ (reference sequence). The CDR3 covers 17 residues.

The gene calls are TRBV19 and TRBJ2-2; no clear D. With 3 bases removed from V and 4 bases from J, the gap between germline ends came to 12 bases. Germline-derived CDR1 and CDR2 are LNHDA and SQIVND (reference sequence). The CDR3 spans 15 residues. CDR3 bases: TGTGCCAGTAGTATGACGGGTTCAAGCACCGGGGAGCTGTTTTTT. It yields the protein CASSMTGSSTGELFF.

The chain links TRBV6-1 to TRBJ2-1; maybe TRBD1 (6 bases). The CDR3 has 16 residues. The V end was cut by 0 bases, the J end by 3 bases, with 12 bases between. Germline lookup yields CDR1 MNHNS and CDR2 SASEGT. CDR3: CASSEARTVFYNEQFF. In nucleotides, the CDR3 is TGTGCCAGCAGTGAAGCCAGGACAGTCTTCTACAATGAGCAGTTCTTC.

This clone has only one observation. The CDR3 loop is CASSPLGTGANTQYF. CDR3 nucleotides: TGTGCCAGCAGCCCACTCGGGACAGGGGCGAATACGCAGTATTTT. The genes are TRBV11-2 and TRBJ2-3, with 10 bases that match TRBD1. The CDR3 length is 15 residues. From germline, CDR1 is SGHAT and CDR2 FQNNGV. Trimming cost V 5 bases and J 7 bases; bases outside gene matches: 9.

V usage is TRBV7-2 and J usage is TRBJ1-5; no clear D. The CDR3 length is 13 residues. The germline CDR1 and CDR2 sequences are SGHTA and FQGNSA. V was shortened by 5 bases and J by 0 bases, with 5 bases between the two germline ends. CDR3 coding DNA: TGTGCCAGCAGCCTAAGTAGCAATCAGCCCCAGCATTTT. This gives the protein CASSLSSNQPQHF.

The chain carries TRBV7-9 and TRBJ1-6; 7 bases fit TRBD1. The V segment lost 1 base and the J segment 10 bases; nucleotides outside the gene matches: 7. The germline V gene encodes CDR1 SEHNR and CDR2 FQNEAQ (reference sequence). The CDR3 consists of 15 residues. The CDR3 is CASSLVRTGLSPLHF. In DNA, the CDR3 is TGTGCCAGCAGCTTAGTCCGGACAGGTCTCTCACCCCTCCACTTT. The whole variable domain, filled in from reference TRBV7-9 and TRBJ1-6, reads DTGVSQNPRHKITKRGQNVTFRCDPISEHNRLYWYRQTLGQGPEFLTYFQNEAQLEKSRLLSDRFSAERPKGSFSTLEIQRTEQGDSAMYLCASSLVRTGLSPLHFGNGTRLTVT.

The CDR3 DNA follows: TGTGCCAGCAGCTCGGGACTAGCTCGCACAGATACGCAGTATTTT. Protein product: CASSSGLARTDTQYF. This sequence joins TRBV5-8 and TRBJ2-3; 9 positions match TRBD2. The CDR3 loop spans 15 amino acids. The junction had 3 bases not matched to a gene; V was cut back by 3 bases and J by 1 base. CDR1 and CDR2 (germline): SGHTS, YDEGEE.

Turning to this clone: At the DNA level, this CDR3 is encoded by other sequences in the same sample as well. The chain carries TRBV4-2 and TRBJ1-1, with 8 bases aligning to TRBD1. Germline loops: CDR1 LGHNA, CDR2 YNFKEQ. The ends lost 1 base at V and 4 bases at J; junction bases unmatched: 8. There are 16 residues in the CDR3. CDR3 in amino acids: CASSQGQGRESTEAFF. The CDR3 coding sequence is TGTGCCAGCAGCCAAGGACAGGGGAGGGAGAGCACTGAAGCTTTCTTT.

The CDR3 coding sequence is TGTGCCAGCAGCTGGCCCGGGACAGGGGGACTAACTGAAGCTTTCTTT. Its translation is CASSWPGTGGLTEAFF. The chain employs TRBV7-9 and TRBJ1-1; 11 positions agree with TRBD1. This CDR3 has 16 amino acids. Trimming removed 4 bases from V and 5 bases from J; junction bases left unmatched: 9. Germline CDR1 SEHNR, CDR2 FQNEAQ (reference sequence).

This clone was seen a handful of times. V and J are TRBV10-2 and TRBJ1-5; maybe TRBD1 (5 bases). V was shortened by 7 bases and J by 1 base, with 11 bases between the two germline ends. This CDR3 is built from 14 residues. Germline V gene sequence: CDR1 WSHSY, CDR2 SAAADI. The CDR3: CASTPGGSNQPQHF. CDR3 DNA sequence: TGCGCCAGCACCCCGGGGGGGAGCAATCAGCCCCAGCATTTT.

The chain uses TRBV28 and TRBJ1-6; D call uncertain. The germline V and J ends were trimmed by 6 bases and 6 bases, with 3 bases remaining between them. The CDR3 has 11 amino acids. Per the germline V gene, CDR1 is MDHEN and CDR2 is SYDVKM. In nucleotides, the CDR3 is TGTGCCAGCAGCGTTAATTCACCCCTCCACTTT. It is translated as CASSVNSPLHF.

The chain is built from TRBV19 and TRBJ2-2; TRBD2 agrees at 7 bases. The CDR3 has 15 residues. Germline trimming cut 3 bases from V and 6 bases from J; bases unmatched to any gene: 7. Germline V gives CDR1 LNHDA, CDR2 SQIVND (reference sequence). The CDR3 nucleotides read TGTGCCAGTAGTATGAGGGAGGGGACCGCCGGGGAGCTGTTTTTT. It codes for CASSMREGTAGELFF.

This chain connects TRBV28 to TRBJ2-5; tentative D call: TRBD1 (6 bases). V shed 7 bases and J shed 2 bases, with 17 bases lying between them. Germline-derived CDR1 and CDR2 are MDHEN and SYDVKM. CDR3 length: 15 amino acids. In nucleotides, the CDR3 is TGTGCCAGCAAGGATTCGGACAGACTGCAAGAGACCCAGTACTTC. Its protein product is CASKDSDRLQETQYF.

This CDR3 reads CASSISLARDEQYF. Here the CDR3 DNA reads TGTGCCAGTAGTATCAGTCTAGCCCGGGACGAGCAGTACTTC. The genes are TRBV19 and TRBJ2-7; tentative D call: TRBD2 (5 bases). The CDR3 is made up of 14 amino acids. Deletions cut 3 bases from V and 5 bases from J, with 14 bases between. Germline-derived CDR1 and CDR2 are LNHDA and SQIVND (reference sequence).

This clone showed up just a few times. The rearrangement links TRBV10-1 to TRBJ2-7; perhaps TRBD2 as D (5 bases). Germline CDR1 WNHNN, CDR2 SYGVQD (reference sequence). Trimming left V 7 bases short and J 7 bases short, with 20 bases between. The CDR3 runs to 14 residues. The CDR3 DNA sequence: TGCGCCAGCACTATCCCGACGGGGAGAAGAGAGCAGTACTTC. Translating it yields CASTIPTGRREQYF.

J is TRBJ2-1 and V is TRBV9; maybe TRBD2 (6 bases). The V gene lost 0 bases and the J gene lost 7 bases, with 23 bases spanning the gap. CDR1 SGDLS and CDR2 YYNGEE come from the germline V gene. The CDR3 is made up of 18 amino acids. CDR3 nucleotides: TGTGCCAGCAGCGTAGGGTCAGGGAATCCCGGGAGTAAAAATGAGCAGTTCTTC. It specifies CASSVGSGNPGSKNEQFF.